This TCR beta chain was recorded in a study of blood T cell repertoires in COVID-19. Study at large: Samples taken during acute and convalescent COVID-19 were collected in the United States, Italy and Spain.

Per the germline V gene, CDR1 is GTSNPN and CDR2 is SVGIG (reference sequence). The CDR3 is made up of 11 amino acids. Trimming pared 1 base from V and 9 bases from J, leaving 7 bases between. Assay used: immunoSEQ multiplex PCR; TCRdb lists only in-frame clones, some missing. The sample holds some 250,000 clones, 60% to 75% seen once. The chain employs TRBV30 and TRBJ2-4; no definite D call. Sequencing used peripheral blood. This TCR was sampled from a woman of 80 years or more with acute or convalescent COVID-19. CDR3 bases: TGTGCCTGGAGTGGATCGGGCATTCAGTACTTC. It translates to CAWSGSGIQYF.